This T cell receptor beta chain was obtained from a study of blood T cell repertoires in COVID-19. Germline CDR1 reads SGHVS; CDR2 reads FNYEAQ. This CDR3 has 15 amino acids. V was shortened by 6 bases and J by 3 bases, with 14 bases between the two germline ends. How the authors handled the data: How many nucleated cells were present was estimated from reference gene primer amplification. Only in-frame clones appear in the TCRdb table, and some are missing; sequencing was by immunoSEQ multiplex PCR. V, J and clone size are those of that table, while D and trimming were read from the DNA. The sample includes approximately 200,000 clones, around 80% of them seen just once. This clone was seen only a few times.

Sample: peripheral blood. The receptor comes from a woman of 80 years or more with COVID-19, enrolled during active disease. This chain links TRBV7-6 with TRBJ2-2; tentative D call: TRBD1 (6 bases). The CDR3 sequence: CASSQSQGHTGELFF. The CDR3 region has the DNA TGTGCCAGCAGTCAGAGCCAGGGGCACACCGGGGAGCTGTTTTTT. The variable domain in full, with the rest retrieved from reference TRBV7-6 and TRBJ2-2, is GAGVSQSPRYKVTKRGQDVALRCDPISGHVSLYWYRQALGQGPEFLTYFNYEAQQDKSGLPNDRFSAERPEGSISTLTIQRTEQRDSAMYRCASSQSQGHTGELFFGEGSRLTVL.